This is a list of T cell receptor beta chains from one sample in a study of blood T cell repertoires in COVID-19. Profiling relied on immunoSEQ multiplex PCR, and the TCRdb table lists in-frame clones only, not all of them. The profile covers roughly 250,000 clones, with 82% appearing a single time and around 1.9% taken by the ten largest. Sequencing used peripheral blood. The receptors were gathered from a woman over 75 with acute or convalescent COVID-19. Each CDR3 is given with its conserved first and last residue. The D gene is left open where the match is weak. A clone size is listed for some rows: how often the clone was seen (once, few, many), or a class if it is expanded.

DNA,CDR3,J,V,size,D
TGTGCCAGCAGCTTCCTCAGCGGGGGCCTCACAGATACGCAGTATTTT,CASSFLSGGLTDTQYF,TRBJ2-3,TRBV7-8,few,TRBD2
TGTGCCAGTAGTATACAGGGGTCTAACTATGGCTACACCTTC,CASSIQGSNYGYTF,TRBJ1-2,TRBV19,NA,NA
TGTGCCAGCAGTTACTGGGGGACTGAAAATTCACCCCTCCACTTT,CASSYWGTENSPLHF,TRBJ1-6,TRBV6-2/TRBV6-3,NA,NA
TGTGCCAGCAGTCCCGGGACAGGGGGCCCCGGGGAGCTGTTTTTT,CASSPGTGGPGELFF,TRBJ2-2,TRBV2,NA,TRBD1
TGTGCCAGTAGTCCGGCGGGAGGCCGAACAGATACGCAGTATTTT,CASSPAGGRTDTQYF,TRBJ2-3,TRBV19,NA,TRBD2
TGTGCCAGCAGCTCCGGCAGACTTATGAACACTGAAGCTTTCTTT,CASSSGRLMNTEAFF,TRBJ1-1,TRBV13,NA,NA
TGTGCCAGCACCCGGGACACGCGACCCTACGAGCAGTACTTC,CASTRDTRPYEQYF,TRBJ2-7,TRBV9,once,NA
TGCGCCAGTGTGAGGACTAGCGGGTCCTACAATGAGCAGTTCTTC,CASVRTSGSYNEQFF,TRBJ2-1,TRBV5-1,NA,TRBD2
TGTGCCATCAGTGGGACTACCTACAATGAGCAGTTCTTC,CAISGTTYNEQFF,TRBJ2-1,TRBV10-3,NA,NA
TGTGCCAGCAGTTTGGGACAGGGGAATGAGCAGTTCTTC,CASSLGQGNEQFF,TRBJ2-1,TRBV27,NA,TRBD1
TGCGCCAGCAGCTTGGGCGGGGTCCTCTATGGCTACACCTTC,CASSLGGVLYGYTF,TRBJ1-2,TRBV5-1,NA,NA
TGTGCCAGCAGTTCACCAGGGGGCTCAGCAGATACGCAGTATTTT,CASSSPGGSADTQYF,TRBJ2-3,TRBV27,NA,TRBD1
TGTGCTAGTGGTTTATGGGGGGGCCTAGGTAATTCACCCCTCCACTTT,CASGLWGGLGNSPLHF,TRBJ1-6,TRBV12-5,NA,NA
TGTGCCAGCAGTTTCCTGGGGAGGACTTCCTACGAGCAGTACTTC,CASSFLGRTSYEQYF,TRBJ2-7,TRBV6-5,NA,NA
TGTGCTAGCAGCTTCGGACTAGCTGAAGAGACCCAGTACTTC,CASSFGLAEETQYF,TRBJ2-5,TRBV7-7,NA,TRBD2
TGTGCCAGCAGCTTAACCGGGACAGGGGCGTCGGGGGAGCTGTTTTTT,CASSLTGTGASGELFF,TRBJ2-2,TRBV5-4,NA,TRBD1
TGTGCCAGCAGCCCGACCCCGGGCAATGAGCAGTTCTTC,CASSPTPGNEQFF,TRBJ2-1,TRBV7-2,NA,NA
TGTGCCAGCAGCCCGGTTTTAGAGACCCAGTACTTC,CASSPVLETQYF,TRBJ2-5,TRBV5-5,NA,NA
TGCAGTGCTAGTTACAGCGGGGGCCCCAATCAGTATTTT,CSASYSGGPNQYF,TRBJ2-3,TRBV20-1,NA,TRBD2
TGTGCCAGCAGCCATGACTGGACTAGCGGGAGCAATCTATTGGATGAGCAGTTCTTC,CASSHDWTSGSNLLDEQFF,TRBJ2-1,TRBV3-1/TRBV3-2,once,TRBD2
TGTGCCAGCAGCCCAATTAATCGACAGGGTACGAGTGGCTACACCTTC,CASSPINRQGTSGYTF,TRBJ1-2,TRBV3-1/TRBV3-2,NA,TRBD1
TGTGCCAGCAGCTTAGGGGCGGGATCGAGCACAGATACGCAGTATTTT,CASSLGAGSSTDTQYF,TRBJ2-3,TRBV7-2,NA,NA
TGTGCCAGCAGGAACCAGGGGTCCCACCTTAACTATGGCTACACCTTC,CASRNQGSHLNYGYTF,TRBJ1-2,TRBV6-6,NA,NA
TGTGCCAGCAGTCAGGAGGCAAGTCTTGGCTACACCTTC,CASSQEASLGYTF,TRBJ1-2,TRBV7-2,NA,NA
TGTGCCAGCAGCACCACGGGTGATCAGCCCCAGCATTTT,CASSTTGDQPQHF,TRBJ1-5,TRBV7-9,few,NA
TGTGCCAGCAGGCAGGGAGGGAACACCGGGGAGCTGTTTTTT,CASRQGGNTGELFF,TRBJ2-2,TRBV6-5,NA,NA
TGCGCCAGCAGCCAGGACAGGGGCACCGGGGAGCTGTTTTTT,CASSQDRGTGELFF,TRBJ2-2,TRBV5-1,NA,TRBD1
TGTGCCAGCAGGGGGACAGGGGATATCTATGGCTACACCTTC,CASRGTGDIYGYTF,TRBJ1-2,TRBV7-2,NA,TRBD1
TGTGCCAGCAGCTTTGGTACAAAAGCTGGAAACACCATATATTTT,CASSFGTKAGNTIYF,TRBJ1-3,TRBV5-4,NA,NA
TGTGCCAGCAGCCGTTCCAGGGTCACTGAAGCTTTCTTT,CASSRSRVTEAFF,TRBJ1-1,TRBV7-9,NA,NA
TGCGCCAGCAGCTCCGGCGGGGGGGCCCCAGATACGCAGTATTTT,CASSSGGGAPDTQYF,TRBJ2-3,TRBV5-1,NA,TRBD2
TGCGCCAGCAGCCTAATCGGGGGGATGAACACTGAAGCTTTCTTT,CASSLIGGMNTEAFF,TRBJ1-1,TRBV5-1,NA,NA
TGCGCCAGCAGTCGGGACAGCCTCTCCTACGAGCAGTACTTC,CASSRDSLSYEQYF,TRBJ2-7,TRBV5-1,NA,TRBD1
TGTGCCACCAGTGGGACAGGGAACACCGGGGAGCTGTTTTTT,CATSGTGNTGELFF,TRBJ2-2,TRBV24-1,NA,TRBD1
TGTGCCAGCAGCGTAGCACAGGGGAATTCCTATGGCTACACCTTC,CASSVAQGNSYGYTF,TRBJ1-2,TRBV9,NA,TRBD1
TGTGCCAGCTCACCACCGGACACCCACTACGAGCAGTACTTC,CASSPPDTHYEQYF,TRBJ2-7,TRBV18,NA,NA
TGTGCCAGCACAACAGGGGCCAAGAACACTGAAGCTTTCTTT,CASTTGAKNTEAFF,TRBJ1-1,TRBV6-6,once,TRBD1
TGTGCCAGCAGAGGACTAGCGGGACACTCCTACGAGCAGTACTTC,CASRGLAGHSYEQYF,TRBJ2-7,TRBV6-5,NA,TRBD2
TGTGCCTGGAGTGCCAACAGGGATAATTCACCCCTCCACTTT,CAWSANRDNSPLHF,TRBJ1-6,TRBV30,NA,NA
TGCGCCAGCAGCTTGTATAAGTCAGCGTCCGAGCAGTACTTC,CASSLYKSASEQYF,TRBJ2-7,TRBV5-1,once,NA
TGTGCCAGCAGAGCTAGCGGGGACTACGAGCAGTACTTC,CASRASGDYEQYF,TRBJ2-7,TRBV7-2,NA,TRBD2
TGTGCCAGCAGCCTGACAGTCTATGGCTACACCTTC,CASSLTVYGYTF,TRBJ1-2,TRBV12-3/TRBV12-4,NA,NA
TGTGCCAGCACCCGGGACAGGGGGAGGAACGAGCAGTACTTC,CASTRDRGRNEQYF,TRBJ2-7,TRBV6-5,NA,TRBD1
TGTGCCAGCAGTTCCATGACCCGGGGGGAGACCCAGTACTTC,CASSSMTRGETQYF,TRBJ2-5,TRBV2,once,NA
TGTGCCAGCAGCTTTCTCGACTATCAGGAGCAGTTCTTC,CASSFLDYQEQFF,TRBJ2-1,TRBV7-8,NA,NA
TGTGCCAGCAGCTTAGAGTTTGGCACCACCTACGAGCAGTACTTC,CASSLEFGTTYEQYF,TRBJ2-7,TRBV7-2,NA,NA
TGTGCCAGCTCGCCGGGACAGGGATTAGAGACCCAGTACTTC,CASSPGQGLETQYF,TRBJ2-5,TRBV18,NA,TRBD1
TGTGCCAGCAGCTTGCGAGCGGGGGGGAAAGAGACCCAGTACTTC,CASSLRAGGKETQYF,TRBJ2-5,TRBV5-4,NA,TRBD2
TGTGCCAGCAGCTTGGAGCGGGCTCGATCAAAAGAGACCCAGTACTTC,CASSLERARSKETQYF,TRBJ2-5,TRBV7-2,NA,NA
TGTGCCAGCAGCCCCAGAGATTCGGGGTATCAGCCCCAGCATTTT,CASSPRDSGYQPQHF,TRBJ1-5,TRBV7-8,NA,NA
TGTGCCAGTAGTATAGATGGGGGAGGGGCCTGGGGCAATCAGCCCCAGCATTTT,CASSIDGGGAWGNQPQHF,TRBJ1-5,TRBV19,NA,NA
TGTGCCAGCAGCGCGGGACTAGCGGGGTACAATGAGCAGTTCTTC,CASSAGLAGYNEQFF,TRBJ2-1,TRBV5-4,NA,TRBD2
TGTGCCAGCAGACTGCCGGGGAACACTGAAGCTTTCTTT,CASRLPGNTEAFF,TRBJ1-1,TRBV28,NA,NA
TGTGCCAGCAGCGTATGTGTTGGGGGCCAGTGTGAGCAGTTCTTC,CASSVCVGGQCEQFF,TRBJ2-1,TRBV9,NA,NA
TGTGCCAGCAGTCCGGGGGTTAAAAACATTCAGTACTTC,CASSPGVKNIQYF,TRBJ2-4,TRBV2,once,NA